The 14 T cell receptor beta chains reported below all come from one sample, sequenced in a study of post-analysis software for immune sequencing data. Study-wide findings and caveats: Elevated frequency relative to controls characterized roughly 5 TRBV segments in patients, TRBV5-6, TRBV5-1 and TRBV20-1 among them.

TCR beta cDNA libraries included unique molecular identifiers. TCRdb analysed the PCR reads with MiXCR anew, one entry per CDR3 protein. Of about 540,000 distinct CDR3 sequences in the sample, around 36% were seen once. No cognate antigen is known for these TCRs. The sequencing input was blood. Receptor source: a girl aged 2 to 17 with multiple sclerosis.

This clonotype was detected only a few times. This chain links TRBV12-3 or TRBV12-4 with TRBJ2-7; 8 bases map to TRBD1. With V trimmed by 6 bases and J by 4 bases, 8 bases remained unmatched. There are 14 residues in the CDR3. CDR3 protein: CASRGDRSSYEQYF. The DNA for the CDR3 is TGTGCCAGCAGGGGGGACAGGAGCTCTTACGAGCAGTACTTC.

This clonotype was seen a few times. This chain connects TRBV10-3 to TRBJ1-2; TRBD1 might be the D (5 bases). The V gene lost 6 bases and the J gene lost 13 bases, with 18 bases spanning the gap. Germline assignment: CDR1 ENHRY and CDR2 SYGVKD. CDR3 size: 12 residues. CDR3 protein: CAIRTGSGPSTF. The CDR3 nucleotides read TGTGCCATCAGGACGGGTTCAGGGCCCTCCACCTTC.

The chain recombines TRBV7-2 with TRBJ2-5; D remains unclear. The germline V gene encodes CDR1 SGHTA and CDR2 FQGNSA. V was cut by 2 bases and J by 3 bases, with 7 bases left in between. CDR3 length: 13 amino acids. This chain's CDR3 is CASSLRQEETQYF. In DNA form, the CDR3 reads TGTGCCAGCAGCTTACGCCAGGAAGAGACCCAGTACTTC.

This chain uses TRBV5-1 with TRBJ1-1; D uncertain. This CDR3 is built from 17 residues. The germline V and J ends were trimmed by 4 bases and 4 bases, with 23 bases remaining between them. Germline V gives CDR1 SGHRS, CDR2 YFSETQ. CDR3 sequence: CASSRPGGEVVATEAFF. CDR3 bases: TGCGCCAGCAGCCGTCCAGGAGGAGAAGTTGTGGCCACTGAAGCTTTCTTT.

This clonotype has a handful of counts. The chain combines TRBV7-2 with TRBJ2-5; D possibly matches TRBD1 or TRBD2 (6 bases each). The germline gives CDR1 SGHTA, CDR2 FQGNSA. The CDR3 has 16 amino acids. V lost 5 bases and J lost 1, with 17 bases in between. CDR3 region: CASSPGARGFQETQYF. As DNA, the CDR3 is TGTGCCAGCAGCCCGGGGGCCCGGGGTTTCCAAGAGACCCAGTACTTC.

This rearrangement joins TRBV2 to TRBJ1-1, with a weak D call TRBD1 (5 bases). The germline V gene encodes CDR1 SNHLY and CDR2 FYNNEI. Deletions cut 3 bases from V and 1 base from J, with 12 bases between. There are 15 residues in the CDR3. CDR3 coding DNA: TGTGCCAGCAGTGAGGGCAGGGCAACGAACACTGAAGCTTTCTTT. The encoded protein is CASSEGRATNTEAFF.

The rearrangement uses TRBV20-1 and TRBJ2-1; D might be TRBD1 or TRBD2, each matching 5 bases. CDR1 and CDR2 from the germline V gene are DFQATT and SNEGSKA (reference sequence). The V end lost 3 bases, the J end lost 4 bases, and 16 bases lay between the germline ends. There are 15 residues in the CDR3. As DNA, the CDR3 is TGCAGTGCTAGGGAGACAGAGGGGATATACAATGAGCAGTTCTTC. Translating it yields CSARETEGIYNEQFF.

The chain couples TRBV5-1 to TRBJ2-3; tentatively, D is TRBD1 or TRBD2 (5 bases each). Per germline, CDR1 SGHRS and CDR2 YFSETQ. The length of the CDR3 is 13 residues. Trimming stripped 6 bases from V and 5 bases from J, with 13 bases between. For the CDR3, the DNA is TGCGCCAGCAACAACAGAGGGGTAGATACGCAGTATTTT. This codes for CASNNRGVDTQYF.

The CDR3 DNA reads TGCGCCAGCAGCCAAGAGGACAGGGGCCTAGATACGCAGTATTTT. As protein: CASSQEDRGLDTQYF. The chain recombines TRBV4-1 with TRBJ2-3, with TRBD1 identical over 9 bases. The CDR3 extends over 15 amino acids. Germline-derived CDR1 and CDR2 are MGHRA and YSYEKL. V shed 0 bases and J 5 bases; nucleotides not matched to a gene: 3.

This clonotype was detected many times. The J gene is TRBJ2-5, the V gene TRBV11-2, with D unresolved. The CDR3 loop spans 13 amino acids. CDR1 and CDR2 (germline): SGHAT, FQNNGV. Deletions cut 5 bases from V and 0 bases from J, with 7 bases between. The CDR3 here is CASSRINQETQYF. In nucleotides, the CDR3 is TGTGCCAGCAGCAGAATAAACCAAGAGACCCAGTACTTC.

The table lists this clonotype with a few counts. This chain uses TRBV6-1 with TRBJ2-6; D unclear. The V end was cut by 9 bases, the J end by 0 bases, with 6 bases between. Germline V lookup: CDR1 MNHNS, CDR2 SASEGT. CDR3 length: 13 amino acids. The CDR3 loop reads CASQGSGANVLTF. In nucleotides, the CDR3 is TGTGCCAGTCAAGGCTCTGGGGCCAACGTCCTGACTTTC.

This clonotype was picked up a small number of times. Possible read error: a much larger clone is one base away. The rearrangement uses TRBV25-1 and TRBJ2-7, with 9 nucleotides matching TRBD2. With V trimmed by 3 bases and J by 0 bases, 6 bases remained unmatched. The CDR3 runs 16 residues. Germline lookup yields CDR1 MGHDK and CDR2 SYGVNS. The CDR3 DNA follows: TGTGCCAGCAGTGATGGGGCTAGCGGGACCTCCTACGAGCAGTACTTC. It translates to CASSDGASGTSYEQYF.

Comment on this clonotype: Given the absence of the conserved phenylalanine or tryptophan at the CDR3 end, a read error is likely. V is TRBV7-9 and J is TRBJ2-5; TRBD1 matches at 7 bases. V shed 4 bases, J shed 2 bases, and the junction held 1 base outside the gene matches. The CDR3 length is 13 residues. Germline assignment: CDR1 SEHNR and CDR2 FQNEAQ (reference sequence). Here the CDR3 reads CASSSQGQETQYC. In nucleotides, the CDR3 is TGTGCCAGCAGCTCACAGGGGCAAGAGACCCAGTACTGC.

The V and J genes are TRBV3-1 and TRBJ1-1; 7 nucleotides agree with TRBD1. The junction had 10 bases not matched to a gene; V was cut back by 4 bases and J by 8 bases. CDR3 length equals 14 residues. CDR1 and CDR2 from the germline V gene are LGHDT and YNNKEL (reference sequence). The CDR3 sequence is CASSPRRQGVEAFF. In DNA, the CDR3 is TGTGCCAGCAGCCCTCGGAGGCAGGGGGTGGAAGCTTTCTTT.